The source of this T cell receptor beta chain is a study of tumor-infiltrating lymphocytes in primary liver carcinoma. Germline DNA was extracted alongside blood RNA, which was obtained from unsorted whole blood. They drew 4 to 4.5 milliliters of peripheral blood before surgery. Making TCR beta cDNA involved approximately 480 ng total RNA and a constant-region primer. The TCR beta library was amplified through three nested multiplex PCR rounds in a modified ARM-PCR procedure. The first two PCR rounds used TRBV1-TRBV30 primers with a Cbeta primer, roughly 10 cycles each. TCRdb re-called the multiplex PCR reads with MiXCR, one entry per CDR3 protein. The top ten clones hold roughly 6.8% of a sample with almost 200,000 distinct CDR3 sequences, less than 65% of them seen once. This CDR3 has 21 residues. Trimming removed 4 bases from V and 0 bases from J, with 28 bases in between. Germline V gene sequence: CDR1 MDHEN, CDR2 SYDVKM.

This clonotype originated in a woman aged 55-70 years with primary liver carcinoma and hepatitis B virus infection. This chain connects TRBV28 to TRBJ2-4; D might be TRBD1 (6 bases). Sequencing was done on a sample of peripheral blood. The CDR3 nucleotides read TGTGCCAGCAGTTCTCGTACATTAGTTCCAGAGGGACAATTAGCCAAAAACATTCAGTACTTC. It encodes CASSSRTLVPEGQLAKNIQYF.